Listed below are T cell receptor beta chains from one sample, sequenced in a study of blood T cell repertoires in COVID-19. The assay was immunoSEQ multiplex PCR, and TCRdb's table has in-frame clones only and misses some. The data show approximately 200,000 clones, 79% seen once. Source material: peripheral blood. The receptors stem from a man between 60 and 75 years old with active or convalescent COVID-19. The CDR3 runs from the conserved cysteine through the conserved F or W. Clone sizes are given selectively: once, few, many, or a class where the clone is expanded.

clone size | V gene | CDR3 protein
NA | TRBV9 | CASSRVSSPLHF
NA | TRBV6-2/TRBV6-3 | CASSTSGTGINNEQFF
NA | TRBV28 | CASSSQVGARGEQFF
few | TRBV19 | CASSQYRDTEAFF
NA | TRBV18 | CASSKSGRPDTQYF
NA | TRBV5-5 | CASSLPGQPQHF
few | TRBV7-3 | CASSPGLGEQFF
once | TRBV6-5 | CASSYRTGAEAFF
NA | TRBV7-2 | CASSLSVSRNHEQYF
few | TRBV19 | CASSMGGTANTGELFF
NA | TRBV27 | CASSFTGGTQYF
NA | TRBV28 | CASSLGTRGRETQYF
few | TRBV4-3 | CASSQPTSGGPHISYNEQFF
NA | TRBV19 | CASRSGSFEQFF
NA | TRBV5-6 | CASSLLQGNEKLFF
few | TRBV7-2 | CASSLMGGDFSYGYTF
NA | TRBV7-8 | CASSSPYTGGKETQYF
many | TRBV2 | CASRVELAGGELFF
few | TRBV21-1 | CASSKRTGQSATNEKLFF
NA | TRBV7-2 | CASSPRRGSNQPQHF
NA | TRBV29-1 | CSVEVINYGYTF
once | TRBV3-1/TRBV3-2 | CASSFGQGPYEQYF
NA | TRBV2 | CASSVSSGLLNEQFF
NA | TRBV5-1 | CASTSGTGSYEQYF
NA | TRBV19 | CASKLADYNEQFF
NA | TRBV12-5 | CASGLSGTGGTGELFF
once | TRBV3-1/TRBV3-2 | CASSQGSGNQPQHF
NA | TRBV11-3 | CASSSTGTGEAFF
NA | TRBV6-5 | CASSYEGLGTEAFF
NA | TRBV19 | CASTGDNEQFF
NA | TRBV18 | CASSPPARRNTEAFF
NA | TRBV11-2 | CASSASGTGKETQYF
NA | TRBV19 | CASRWASGATDTQYF
NA | TRBV5-1 | CASSWAADTQYF
once | TRBV3-1/TRBV3-2 | CASSQVGQGEAFF
NA | TRBV27 | CASIGKGDDTQYF
NA | TRBV24-1 | CATTGGGLHTEAFF
NA | TRBV30 | CAWSVPGRAETQYF
once | TRBV11-2 | CASSSEGTGELFF
NA | TRBV5-1 | CASSLGLAVQAGELFF
NA | TRBV21-1 | CASSKVPGSHTEAFF
NA | TRBV5-1 | CASRRAGVRDTQYF
NA | TRBV28 | CASSPSGRDGYTF
NA | TRBV25-1 | CARSGLGTGEQYF
NA | TRBV10-3 | CAISERGSGNYNEQFF
NA | TRBV6-2/TRBV6-3 | CASSPRLAGYNEQFF
NA | TRBV3-1/TRBV3-2 | CASSQPGQGYNEQFF
NA | TRBV15 | CATSRGHNYGYTF
many | TRBV7-3 | CASSLGLASPYEQYF
NA | TRBV6-6 | CASSYSGTPANYGYTF
NA | TRBV11-3 | CASSLGTSSYEQYF
NA | TRBV4-2 | CASSQDLGGQPQHF
few | TRBV4-1 | CASSLGTSAYTGELFF